This T cell receptor beta chain comes out of a study of beta chain features in type 1 diabetes. Staining for CD45RO/CCR7/CD25/CD127/CD95/CD27 allowed sorting of CD4+ naive, central memory, regulatory and stem cell-like memory cells. Investigators reverse transcribed all isolated RNA, so they sequenced expressed TCRB transcripts. Approximately 3.6 million reads were obtained on average from naive, central memory and regulatory T cell samples. Some clones are missing from TCRdb's copy, which holds only in-frame ones; the method was immunoSEQ multiplex PCR. This sample has around 310,000 clones, with more than 9.5% found just once. Study observations and caveats: Shortening that was moderate but significant affected the TCRB CDR3s of Type 1 diabetes patients in all four CD4+ subsets.

This clone was found a few times. Its target is unknown. Germline-derived CDR1 and CDR2 are LNHDA and SQIVND (reference sequence). V dropped 6 bases and J dropped 10; count of bases not matched to a gene: 10. This CDR3 comprises 14 residues. The chain recombines TRBV19 with TRBJ2-1, with 9 nucleotides matching TRBD1. The sample was naive CD4+ T cells from blood. The TCR comes from a woman aged 30 to 39 in good health. The CDR3, as DNA: TGTGCCAGTAGAGGAACAGGGGGCTTAGGCGAGCAGTTCTTC. Protein sequence: CASRGTGGLGEQFF.